The clone carrying this TCR beta chain was seen only a few times. Antigen specificity is unknown. The data belong to a study of cytomegalovirus exposure and HLA in healthy donors. Overall study context: Early released data had about 85 million unique TCRs, all coming from HLA-typed donors. Points from the study as a whole: Sequencing had likely introduced a cluster of highly shared sequence variants as an artifact. Listed as cytomegalovirus-associated were 150 or so TCR beta chains.

PCR primers comprised 60 Vbeta and 13 Jbeta primers. Only in-frame clones appear in the TCRdb table, and some are missing; sequencing was by immunoSEQ multiplex PCR. The data contain more than 95,000 clones, 72% of them singletons. This CDR3 contains 15 residues. The germline V gene has CDR1 GTSNPN and CDR2 SVGIG (reference sequence). V was trimmed by 3 bases and J by 2 bases, leaving 14 bases between them. The sequenced sample consisted of PBMCs. This receptor was identified in a man under 40 in good health and CMV-seronegative. V usage is TRBV30 and J usage is TRBJ1-5; TRBD1 is a possible D gene (5 bases). CDR3 sequence reads: CAWRRVRQRNQPQHF. The DNA of the CDR3 is TGTGCCTGGAGAAGGGTCCGACAGCGCAATCAGCCCCAGCATTTT. The whole variable domain, filled in from reference TRBV30 and TRBJ1-5, reads SQTIHQWPATLVQPVGSPLSLECTVEGTSNPNLYWYRQAAGRGLQLLFYSVGIGQISSEVPQNLSASRPQDRQFILSSKKLLLSDSGFYLCAWRRVRQRNQPQHFGDGTRLSIL.